The 11 T cell receptor beta chains below were found in one sample sequenced in a study of a mutant IDH1 vaccine in newly diagnosed glioma. Specified time point: week 23, last vaccination. The study gave 300 ug of mutant IDH1 20-mer peptide per vaccine dose, with topical imiquimod. These receptors lack a known antigen. Libraries were prepared by immunoSEQ multiplex PCR; TCRdb keeps only in-frame clonotypes and omits some of them. The sample shows 60,000 or so clones, approximately 78% of them seen only once. The sequences come from PBMCs, collected from a glioma patient whose treatment included an IDH1 peptide vaccine. The receptors shown here come from a woman aged 35 to 49 with glioma. Some clones in this sample may be carry-over from other donors' samples.

The chain links TRBV5-4 to TRBJ2-1, with D perhaps given as TRBD1 or TRBD2 (6 bases each). This CDR3 spans 15 amino acids. The germline V gene has CDR1 SGHNT and CDR2 YYREEE (reference sequence). Between the trimmed V and J ends, which lost 0 bases and 7 bases, there was a span of 14 bases. CDR3 amino acids: CASSLGGAGGNEQFF. Written as DNA, the CDR3 is TGTGCCAGCAGCTTGGGGGGGGCCGGTGGAAATGAGCAGTTCTTC.

The V call is TRBV10-3, the J call TRBJ2-5, with 9 bases identical to TRBD2. Trimming cost V 3 bases and J 3 bases; bases outside gene matches: 8. Germline CDR1 reads ENHRY; CDR2 reads SYGVKD. This CDR3 comprises 16 residues. CDR3 loop: CAISDSSGVQKETQYF. CDR3 DNA: TGTGCCATCAGTGACTCTAGCGGGGTTCAAAAAGAGACCCAGTACTTC.

The chain recombines TRBV13 with TRBJ1-1; TRBD1 aligns across 7 bases. Germline CDR1 and CDR2: PRHDT and FYEKMQ (reference sequence). Losses at the gene ends were 5 bases for V and 7 bases for J; bases not matched to a gene: 4. The CDR3 has 12 amino acids. CDR3 DNA sequence: TGTGCCAGCAGCCCAGGGGACAGTGAAGCTTTCTTT. Encoded protein: CASSPGDSEAFF.

The V gene is TRBV2, the J gene TRBJ1-1; TRBD1 matches at 8 bases. Trimming took 5 bases from V and 1 from J; bases not matched to a gene: 3. CDR1 and CDR2 (germline): SNHLY, FYNNEI. The CDR3 runs 14 residues. The CDR3 coding sequence is TGTGCCAGCAGTCCCGGGACAGGGAACACTGAAGCTTTCTTT. Translating it yields CASSPGTGNTEAFF.

The chain links TRBV4-3 to TRBJ2-3; TRBD2 is a possible D gene (5 bases). This CDR3 is built from 20 residues. V lost 0 bases and J 0 bases, leaving 22 bases between the germline ends. Germline assignment: CDR1 LGHNA and CDR2 YSLEER. The DNA for the CDR3 is TGCGCCAGCAGCCAAGATAGGACGCCATACGAGGAGGAGAGCACAGATACGCAGTATTTT. Protein product: CASSQDRTPYEEESTDTQYF.

This clone was counted once. This sequence joins TRBV7-6 and TRBJ2-3, with 8 bases aligning to TRBD2. The ends lost 1 base at V and 4 bases at J; junction bases unmatched: 7. CDR3 length: 16 amino acids. Germline V gene data show CDR1 as SGHVS and CDR2 as FNYEAQ. CDR3 region: CASSLGFGGAADTQYF. Here the CDR3 DNA reads TGTGCCAGCAGCTTAGGGTTCGGGGGGGCCGCAGATACGCAGTATTTT. Based on the CDR3 plus reference TRBV7-6 and TRBJ2-3, the full variable domain is GAGVSQSPRYKVTKRGQDVALRCDPISGHVSLYWYRQALGQGPEFLTYFNYEAQQDKSGLPNDRFSAERPEGSISTLTIQRTEQRDSAMYRCASSLGFGGAADTQYFGPGTRLTVL.

The V call is TRBV6-5, the J call TRBJ2-3, with D unclear. The V end lost 5 bases, the J end lost 2 bases, and 8 bases lay between the germline ends. The germline CDR1 and CDR2 sequences are MNHEY and SVGAGI. The CDR3 spans 13 residues. CDR3 DNA sequence: TGTGCCAGCAGTCCTCGACCCACAGATACGCAGTATTTT. Protein product: CASSPRPTDTQYF.

The chain has TRBV2 and TRBJ1-1; TRBD1 matches at 7 bases. Germline V lookup: CDR1 SNHLY, CDR2 FYNNEI. The CDR3 totals 14 residues. With 6 bases clipped from V and 10 bases from J, the junction kept 14 bases outside the gene matches. CDR3 sequence reads: CASRPVQGPRSAFF. In DNA form, the CDR3 reads TGTGCCAGCAGACCCGTACAGGGGCCTCGATCAGCTTTCTTT.

V is TRBV19 and J is TRBJ1-6, with a tentative D call TRBD1 (6 bases). The V end lost 4 bases, the J end lost 7 bases, and 17 bases lay between the germline ends. The CDR3 runs to 16 residues. CDR1 and CDR2 (germline): LNHDA, SQIVND (reference sequence). CDR3 bases: TGTGCCAGTAGTACCGCACCCGGGACATCCAATTCACCCCTCCACTTT. Amino acids: CASSTAPGTSNSPLHF. The full variable domain, with the rest looked up from reference TRBV19 and TRBJ1-6, is DGGITQSPKYLFRKEGQNVTLSCEQNLNHDAMYWYRQDPGQGLRLIYYSQIVNDFQKGDIAEGYSVSREKKESFPLTVTSAQKNPTAFYLCASSTAPGTSNSPLHFGNGTRLTVT.

The V gene is TRBV7-9, the J gene TRBJ1-2; D might be TRBD1 (5 bases). Germline lookup yields CDR1 SEHNR and CDR2 FQNEAQ (reference sequence). Trimming pared 2 bases from V and 5 bases from J, leaving 9 bases between. This CDR3 is 13 amino acids long. CDR3 region: CASSLSGPYGYTF. The CDR3 nucleotides read TGTGCCAGCAGCTTATCGGGGCCATATGGCTACACCTTC.

This chain joins TRBV7-9 and TRBJ2-1; perhaps D is TRBD1 or TRBD2 (5 bases each). The CDR3 runs to 14 residues. CDR1 and CDR2 (germline): SEHNR, FQNEAQ (reference sequence). V lost 1 base to trimming and J lost 4 bases, with 8 bases between them. The CDR3 sequence: CASSLGGPYNEQFF. In DNA, the CDR3 is TGTGCCAGCAGCTTAGGGGGACCTTACAATGAGCAGTTCTTC.